One T cell receptor (beta chain) is described in this entry. These data belong to a study of blood T cell repertoires in COVID-19. Background on the study: Sites in the United States, Italy and Spain provided acute and convalescent COVID-19 samples.

V was cut by 0 bases and J by 3 bases, with 9 bases left in between. Looked up from germline, CDR1 is SGHNT and CDR2 is YYREEE (reference sequence). This CDR3 comprises 14 residues. Participants' own reports of clinical history determined their cohort assignment. Either two negative PCRs, clearance, or symptom resolution qualified Cohort 3 donors as recovered. The assay was immunoSEQ multiplex PCR, and TCRdb's table has in-frame clones only and misses some. The sample carries roughly 380,000 clones, about 88% recorded once. This sequence joins TRBV5-4 and TRBJ1-2; D is undetermined. Input material: PBMCs or T cells enriched from blood (not recorded which). The receptor comes from a woman aged 25 to 39 who had recovered from COVID-19. This CDR3 reads CASSLEESYYGYTF. CDR3 nucleotides: TGTGCCAGCAGCTTGGAGGAGTCCTACTATGGCTACACCTTC.